This entry concerns a single T cell receptor beta chain. Its antigen is not identified. These data originate in a study of T cell repertoires in cytomegalovirus infection. Study-wide context: CMV epitopes, recently identified HLA-C-restricted and well-studied HLA-B-restricted, were used. Public TCR beta signatures provided an indication of both CMV infection and a matching HLA type. Findings and caveats of the study: Adding up the frequency of public TCR beta families identified people who carried CMV plus the relevant HLA. HLA-C-restricted CMV-specific TCR beta clonotypes were dominant in the ex vivo response.

TCRdb reprocessed the reads with MiXCR, giving one entry per CDR3 protein. The repertoire holds around 900,000 distinct CDR3 sequences, with more than 25% as singletons. Germline V gene sequence: CDR1 SGHTA, CDR2 FQGTGA. The J segment lost 6 bases and the V segment lost 5 bases, leaving 4 bases of the junction unmatched. The CDR3 loop spans 13 amino acids. The TCR was taken from a human donor in good health (CMV status not recorded). Some clones in this sample may be carry-over from other donors' samples. This specimen was cultured CD8+ T cells from PBMCs, taken from culture after CMV antigen stimulation. The chain carries TRBV7-3 and TRBJ1-2, with 9 bases that match TRBD1. CDR3 in DNA: TGTGCCAGCAGCAACCGGGACAGGGATGGCTACACCTTC. The encoded protein is CASSNRDRDGYTF. Full variable domain (rest looked up from reference TRBV7-3 and TRBJ1-2): GAGVSQTPSNKVTEKGKYVELRCDPISGHTALYWYRQSLGQGPEFLIYFQGTGAADDSGLPNDRFFAVRPEGSVSTLKIQRTERGDSAVYLCASSNRDRDGYTFGSGTRLTVV.